The 20 T cell receptor beta chains below come from one sample, sequenced in a study of blood T cell repertoires in COVID-19. TCRdb's table, derived via immunoSEQ multiplex PCR, lists solely in-frame clones and lacks some. The table records under 200,000 clones, approximately 90% of them present only once. The material sequenced was peripheral blood. The source of these receptors is a young man with acute or convalescent COVID-19.

The J gene is TRBJ1-3, the V gene TRBV28, with TRBD1 identical over 8 bases. Germline CDR1 and CDR2: MDHEN and SYDVKM. With V trimmed by 6 bases and J by 0 bases, 7 bases remained unmatched. The CDR3 length is 16 residues. The CDR3 reads CASRSWTGSSGNTIYF. CDR3 coding DNA: TGTGCCAGCAGATCCTGGACAGGGAGCTCTGGAAACACCATATATTTT.

The chain couples TRBV9 to TRBJ1-3, with TRBD1 as a possible D gene (5 bases). The CDR3 sequence is 13 residues long. The V end lost 0 bases, the J end lost 6 bases, and 7 bases lay between the germline ends. Germline assignment: CDR1 SGDLS and CDR2 YYNGEE. Here the CDR3 DNA reads TGTGCCAGCAGCGTAGGTGGACAAAACACCATATATTTT. This codes for CASSVGGQNTIYF.

The chain joins TRBV18 to TRBJ1-3; no reliable D call. Germline V gene data show CDR1 as KGHSH and CDR2 as LQKENI. The CDR3 contains 13 residues. V was clipped by 2 bases and J by 3 bases, with 5 bases between them. In DNA, the CDR3 is TGTGCCAGCTCACCATACGGTGGAAACACCATATATTTT. Protein sequence: CASSPYGGNTIYF.

The chain couples TRBV27 to TRBJ2-3; TRBD1 matches at 8 bases. This CDR3 region has 16 residues. Germline lookup yields CDR1 MNHEY and CDR2 SMNVEV (reference sequence). V lost 6 bases to trimming and J lost 4 bases; unmatched junction nucleotides: 12. The DNA of the CDR3 is TGTGCCAGCAGGGAGACAGGGGTTTTCAATGCAGATACGCAGTATTTT. Protein product: CASRETGVFNADTQYF.

The chain uses TRBV6-6 and TRBJ1-2, with 7 nucleotides matching TRBD1. The germline V gene has CDR1 MNHNY and CDR2 SVGAGI (reference sequence). V shed 2 bases, J shed 2 bases, and the junction held 8 bases outside the gene matches. This CDR3 is 16 amino acids long. Here the CDR3 reads CASSYAQQGTNYGYTF. DNA for the CDR3: TGTGCCAGCAGTTACGCTCAACAGGGGACCAACTATGGCTACACCTTC.

This clone has a single count. The chain uses TRBV11-2 and TRBJ1-1; D is unresolved. The germline gives CDR1 SGHAT, CDR2 FQNNGV. This CDR3 contains 11 residues. V lost 1 base and J lost 7, with 4 bases in between. CDR3 protein: CASSLGGEAFF. DNA of the CDR3: TGTGCCAGCAGCTTAGGCGGTGAAGCTTTCTTT.

V is TRBV18 and J is TRBJ1-4; 8 bases map to TRBD1. The V and J ends lost 1 base and 7 bases, in that order; junction bases with no gene match: 8. Germline V lookup: CDR1 KGHSH, CDR2 LQKENI. This CDR3 region has 16 residues. As DNA, the CDR3 is TGTGCCAGCTCACCACGACAGGGGTACCTTGGTGAAAAACTGTTTTTT. Its translation: CASSPRQGYLGEKLFF.

The V gene is TRBV5-8, the J gene TRBJ1-2; 7 nucleotides agree with TRBD1. V lost 4 bases and J lost 0; bases outside the gene matches: 9. The CDR3 sequence is 16 residues long. Germline-derived CDR1 and CDR2 are SGHTS and YDEGEE. CDR3 nucleotide sequence: TGTGCCAGCAGCCAGACTCCGGGACAGACTAACTATGGCTACACCTTC. It yields the protein CASSQTPGQTNYGYTF.

The rearrangement joins TRBV6-5 to TRBJ2-2; D ambiguous. The germline gives CDR1 MNHEY, CDR2 SVGAGI. The V and J ends lost 6 bases and 6 bases respectively, with 8 bases between them. The CDR3 has 12 residues. Written as DNA, the CDR3 is TGTGCCAGCAGACTTATACCCGGGGAGCTGTTTTTT. Protein sequence: CASRLIPGELFF.

V gene TRBV3-1 (or the pseudogene TRBV3-2) combines with J gene TRBJ2-1; D call uncertain. Germline values: CDR1 LGHDT, CDR2 YNNKEL (reference sequence). V lost 1 base to trimming and J lost 2 bases, with 12 bases between them. The CDR3 spans 16 residues. In nucleotides, the CDR3 is TGTGCCAGCAGCCAAGTCCGGCTAACTACCTACAATGAGCAGTTCTTC. It specifies CASSQVRLTTYNEQFF.

V is TRBV29-1 and J is TRBJ1-1; D gene uncertain. The germline V gene has CDR1 SQVTM and CDR2 ANQGSEA. The CDR3 consists of 10 residues. Trimming took off 1 base at V and 10 bases at J, with 7 bases between the two ends. The CDR3 loop is CSVEARGAFF. CDR3 coding DNA: TGCAGCGTTGAAGCCCGGGGAGCTTTCTTT. Variable domain in full (rest from reference TRBV29-1 and TRBJ1-1): SAVISQKPSRDICQRGTSLTIQCQVDSQVTMMFWYRQQPGQSLTLIATANQGSEATYESGFVIDKFPISRPNLTFSTLTVSNMSPEDSSIYLCSVEARGAFFGQGTRLTVV.

This rearrangement joins TRBV11-3 to TRBJ2-7, with D perhaps matching TRBD2 (5 bases). The CDR3 runs to 13 residues. Per germline, CDR1 SGHNT and CDR2 YENEEA. V lost 4 bases, J lost 1 base, and 8 bases lay in between. CDR3 amino acids: CASSSGSSYEQYF. CDR3 bases: TGTGCCAGCAGCTCGGGATCGTCCTACGAGCAGTACTTC.

This clone came up once. The rearrangement uses TRBV5-1 and TRBJ1-2; 8 nucleotides line up with TRBD1. Germline-derived CDR1 and CDR2 are SGHRS and YFSETQ. CDR3 size: 15 residues. The ends lost 4 bases at V and 6 bases at J; junction bases unmatched: 11. The CDR3: CASSTGQGGMDGYTF. The CDR3 nucleotides are TGCGCCAGCAGCACCGGACAGGGAGGAATGGATGGCTACACCTTC.

V and J are TRBV3-1 (or the pseudogene TRBV3-2) and TRBJ1-5; weak D call: TRBD1 (5 bases). Germline assignment: CDR1 LGHDT and CDR2 YNNKEL (reference sequence). The V gene lost 2 bases and the J gene lost 1 base, with 9 bases spanning the gap. This CDR3 has 15 residues. The DNA for the CDR3 is TGTGCCAGCAGCCAATCCCGGGGGAGCAATCAGCCCCAGCATTTT. Amino acid sequence: CASSQSRGSNQPQHF.

This chain uses TRBV30 with TRBJ2-2, with 8 bases identical to TRBD1. This CDR3 has 15 residues. Germline CDR1 reads GTSNPN; CDR2 reads SVGIG (reference sequence). The J segment lost 3 bases and the V segment lost 5 bases, leaving 8 bases of the junction unmatched. The CDR3 nucleotides read TGTGCCTGGGAGGACAGGGAGTACGACACCGGGGAGCTGTTTTTT. It codes for CAWEDREYDTGELFF.

This chain links TRBV14 with TRBJ1-2, with D uncertain. There are 15 residues in the CDR3. CDR1 and CDR2 from the germline V gene are SGHDN and FVKESK. The V gene lost 3 bases and the J gene lost 2 bases, with 13 bases spanning the gap. CDR3 sequence (DNA): TGTGCCAGCAGCCAGACAAAACAGCCCAACTATGGCTACACCTTC. Translation: CASSQTKQPNYGYTF.

The V and J genes are TRBV19 and TRBJ1-6, with D uncertain. The CDR3 is 15 residues long. Germline CDR1 LNHDA, CDR2 SQIVND (reference sequence). Trimming shortened V by 5 bases and J by 5 bases, and 13 bases separated the two germline ends. The DNA for the CDR3 is TGTGCCAGTAGTGCGGCTAGGAGGGATAATTCACCCCTCCACTTT. Translated, it gives CASSAARRDNSPLHF.

This sequence joins TRBV7-3 and TRBJ2-5; 7 bases map to TRBD2. V was clipped by 5 bases and J by 5 bases; unmatched bases: 11. Germline CDR1 is SGHTA and CDR2 is FQGTGA. This CDR3 has 15 amino acids. In DNA form, the CDR3 reads TGTGCCAGCAGCCCCGCCCCGGGACTAAGGGAGACCCAGTACTTC. Protein sequence: CASSPAPGLRETQYF.

The chain combines TRBV9 with TRBJ1-3, with a possible D match to TRBD1 (5 bases). From germline, CDR1 is SGDLS and CDR2 YYNGEE. This CDR3 contains 17 residues. The V gene lost 1 base and the J gene lost 0 bases, with 14 bases spanning the gap. Here the CDR3 reads CASSVSQGFFSGNTIYF. For the CDR3, the DNA is TGTGCCAGCAGCGTATCTCAGGGTTTCTTCTCTGGAAACACCATATATTTT.

The chain is built from TRBV9 and TRBJ2-1; TRBD2 matches 8 bases. Germline CDR1 and CDR2: SGDLS and YYNGEE. Trimming took 3 bases from V and 5 from J; bases not matched to a gene: 10. CDR3 length: 16 residues. The CDR3 DNA is TGTGCCAGCAGCGCCGGGACTAGTGGGTCACACAATGAGCAGTTCTTC. Translating it yields CASSAGTSGSHNEQFF.